The clone carrying this T cell receptor (beta chain) was counted a few times. Its target is not known. This specimen comes from a study of cytomegalovirus exposure and HLA in healthy donors. The PCR ran on 60 Vbeta and 13 Jbeta primers. The method was immunoSEQ multiplex PCR; TCRdb's version includes in-frame clones alone and lacks a portion of them. The sample shows 150,000 or so clones, 80% of them seen only once. Notes on the study in general: In a later analysis, 16,951 TCR beta sequences were associated with HLA alleles at 0.05 false discovery rate.

The germline CDR1 and CDR2 sequences are SGHNT and YYREEE (reference sequence). This CDR3 is built from 16 residues. V was clipped by 4 bases and J by 5 bases; unmatched bases: 10. This sequence was found in a man between 50 and 59 years old in good health and CMV-seronegative. The chain recombines TRBV5-4 with TRBJ2-5; 11 positions agree with TRBD2. Sample: PBMCs. The CDR3 coding sequence is TGTGCCAGCAGCAACCGGCCACTAGCGGGAGCCGAGACCCAGTACTTC. As protein: CASSNRPLAGAETQYF. Using reference TRBV5-4 and TRBJ2-5 for the parts outside the CDR3, the full variable domain is ETGVTQSPTHLIKTRGQQVTLRCSSQSGHNTVSWYQQALGQGPQFIFQYYREEENGRGNFPPRFSGLQFPNYSSELNVNALELDDSALYLCASSNRPLAGAETQYFGPGTRLLVL.